The T cell receptor beta chain under discussion was sequenced for a study of vaccination effects on CD4 cells after COVID-19. Study as a whole: Vaccination of participants consisted of two doses of either the BNT162b2 or mRNA-1273 vaccine. Study findings and constraints: Small numbers of convalescent patients limited the study. It also lacked early post-infection timepoints.

Per germline, CDR1 SGHKS and CDR2 YYEKEE (reference sequence). CDR3 size: 15 residues. V lost 6 bases, J lost 0 bases, and 4 bases stayed unmatched. To note about this clone: The antigen is not known.

Once cultured for around 11 days, the cells underwent separation to obtain CD4+ T cells. TCRdb keeps only in-frame clones here, not all; method: immunoSEQ multiplex PCR. The table includes tens of thousands of clones, 73% detected once. The chain has TRBV5-5 and TRBJ2-5; 11 nucleotides agree with TRBD2. The specimen was CD4+ T cells from PBMCs cultured without peptide, collected before COVID-19 vaccination. The origin of this receptor is a human donor who received a COVID-19 vaccine. The CDR3 DNA follows: TGTGCCAGCACTACGGGACTAGCGGACCAAGAGACCCAGTACTTC. It is translated as CASTTGLADQETQYF.